The next 21 T cell receptor beta chains were all read from a single sample in a study of T cell responses to AZD1222 COVID-19 vaccine. Clones were read by immunoSEQ multiplex PCR, and TCRdb kept only the in-frame ones, dropping some. The sample yields around 130,000 clones, about 86% seen once. Source: peripheral blood, taken on day 0 of AZD1222 vaccination. The receptor set was obtained from an adult in good health.

The CDR3 sequence is CSASLSPVGDTQYF. In DNA, the CDR3 is TGCAGTGCTAGTTTGAGTCCGGTGGGGGATACGCAGTATTTT. The V gene is TRBV20-1, the J gene TRBJ2-3; no firm D call. This CDR3 has 14 residues. Per the germline V gene, CDR1 is DFQATT and CDR2 is SNEGSKA (reference sequence). V was pared by 3 bases and J by 6 bases, with 16 bases between.

This clone was recorded only once. The V call is TRBV9, the J call TRBJ1-4; no reliable D call. The CDR3 length is 15 residues. With 3 bases removed from V and 5 bases from J, the gap between germline ends came to 14 bases. CDR1 is SGDLS, CDR2 YYNGEE, per germline. CDR3 loop: CASSARNALNEKLFF. The CDR3, as DNA: TGTGCCAGCAGCGCTAGGAACGCCTTAAATGAAAAACTGTTTTTT.

The chain links TRBV3-1 (or the pseudogene TRBV3-2) to TRBJ1-3; D unresolved. Germline V lookup: CDR1 LGHDT, CDR2 YNNKEL (reference sequence). With 2 bases removed from V and 0 bases from J, the gap between germline ends came to 8 bases. This CDR3 spans 15 amino acids. CDR3 DNA: TGTGCCAGCAGCCAAACCAGGAGCTCTGGAAACACCATATATTTT. It specifies CASSQTRSSGNTIYF.

V is TRBV19 and J is TRBJ1-4, with D hard to call. Trimming removed 3 bases at V and 3 bases at J, with 8 bases between. CDR3 length: 14 amino acids. The germline gives CDR1 LNHDA, CDR2 SQIVND (reference sequence). The CDR3 is CASSIGSPNEKLFF. The CDR3 DNA reads as TGTGCCAGTAGTATTGGCAGTCCTAATGAAAAACTGTTTTTT.

This chain uses TRBV10-3 with TRBJ2-3; 10 bases align to TRBD2. The CDR3 sequence is 20 residues long. The germline gives CDR1 ENHRY, CDR2 SYGVKD. The trim removed 0 bases at V and 1 base at J, leaving 13 bases unmatched. CDR3 sequence (DNA): TGTGCCATCAGTGAGTCGAGGTTGGGCTGGCTAGCGGGGGGCACAGATACGCAGTATTTT. Amino acids: CAISESRLGWLAGGTDTQYF.

This clone appeared once. The J gene is TRBJ2-1, the V gene TRBV5-4; D gene unclear. Trimming left V 4 bases short and J 3 bases short, with 8 bases between. Germline V gene lookup returns CDR1 SGHNT and CDR2 YYREEE (reference sequence). The CDR3 is 13 residues long. CDR3 sequence reads: CASSDTNYNEQFF. The CDR3 nucleotides are TGTGCCAGCAGCGACACGAACTACAATGAGCAGTTCTTC.

The rearrangement joins TRBV18 to TRBJ1-5; D ambiguous. Germline V gene data show CDR1 as KGHSH and CDR2 as LQKENI. The germline V and J ends were trimmed by 1 base and 0 bases, with 7 bases remaining between them. The CDR3 spans 15 residues. This CDR3 is CASSPLGYSNQPQHF. DNA for the CDR3: TGTGCCAGCTCACCACTGGGTTATAGCAATCAGCCCCAGCATTTT.

CDR3 protein: CASSYGVGQPQHF. DNA of the CDR3: TGTGCCAGTAGTTATGGGGTGGGTCAGCCCCAGCATTTT. J is TRBJ1-5 and V is TRBV19, with D hard to call. There are 13 residues in the CDR3. V lost 5 bases and J lost 6, with 11 bases in between. Germline V CDR1 and CDR2: LNHDA, SQIVND (reference sequence).

The V call is TRBV28, the J call TRBJ2-5; tentatively, D is TRBD1 (6 bases). The V end was cut by 8 bases, the J end by 4 bases, with 17 bases between. The CDR3 is 14 amino acids. CDR1 and CDR2 from the germline V gene are MDHEN and SYDVKM. CDR3 sequence reads: CASVRGVARETQYF. CDR3 in DNA: TGTGCCAGCGTCAGGGGCGTCGCCAGAGAGACCCAGTACTTC.

V is TRBV7-8 and J is TRBJ2-7; D is uncertain. V was pared by 5 bases and J by 2 bases, with 16 bases between. Germline V lookup: CDR1 SGHVS, CDR2 FQNEAQ. The CDR3 contains 15 residues. The CDR3 DNA follows: TGTGCCAGCAGCCGCGTGGGGATCGGAGCCTACGAGCAGTACTTC. Protein: CASSRVGIGAYEQYF.

The rearrangement joins TRBV5-8 to TRBJ2-7; TRBD1 matches at 7 bases. J was trimmed by 2 bases and V by 5 bases; bases with no gene match: 7. The germline V gene encodes CDR1 SGHTS and CDR2 YDEGEE. The CDR3 runs to 14 residues. This chain's CDR3 is CASRLWGQPYEQYF. DNA for the CDR3: TGTGCCAGCAGATTATGGGGACAGCCCTACGAGCAGTACTTC.

Worth noting for this clone: Its ends do not fully match the called genes, so a read error is possible. The V call is TRBV5-1, the J call TRBJ1-6; tentatively, D is TRBD1 (6 bases). This CDR3 has 16 amino acids. Germline values: CDR1 SGHRS, CDR2 YFSETQ. The CDR3 reads CASTLERGRGNSPLHF. The CDR3 DNA is TGCGCCAGCACCTTGGAGAGAGGCAGGGGCAATTCACCCCTCCACTTT.

J is TRBJ1-5 and V is TRBV7-3; D call uncertain. This CDR3 is built from 13 residues. Germline lookup yields CDR1 SGHTA and CDR2 FQGTGA. V was pared by 0 bases and J by 3 bases, with 3 bases between. The CDR3 nucleotides are TGTGCCAGCAGCTTAACGTCCAATCAGCCCCAGCATTTT. Translated: CASSLTSNQPQHF.

The V gene is TRBV10-2, the J gene TRBJ2-7; 8 bases are shared with TRBD2. Losses at the gene ends were 3 bases for V and 3 bases for J; bases not matched to a gene: 4. The germline V gene encodes CDR1 WSHSY and CDR2 SAAADI. There are 14 residues in the CDR3. The CDR3 here is CASSELAEIYEQYF. CDR3 sequence (DNA): TGCGCCAGCAGTGAACTAGCGGAAATCTACGAGCAGTACTTC.

This chain links TRBV6-5 with TRBJ1-1; TRBD1 might be the D (5 bases). This CDR3 comprises 14 residues. The V gene's germline CDR1 is MNHEY and CDR2 SVGAGI. V lost 6 bases to trimming and J lost 0 bases, with 11 bases between them. CDR3: CASRDRLMNTEAFF. The CDR3 nucleotides are TGTGCCAGCAGAGACAGACTCATGAACACTGAAGCTTTCTTT.

This clone appeared a single time. This chain connects TRBV4-2 to TRBJ2-7; 13 nucleotides align to TRBD2. V was clipped by 2 bases and J by 1 base; unmatched bases: 2. The germline gives CDR1 LGHNA, CDR2 YNFKEQ. The CDR3 sequence is 16 residues long. The chain's CDR3 is CASSQLLAGGSYEQYF. The CDR3 coding sequence is TGTGCCAGCAGCCAATTACTAGCGGGAGGGTCCTACGAGCAGTACTTC.

The gene calls are TRBV19 and TRBJ1-5; D possibly corresponds to TRBD1 (5 bases). The CDR3 extends over 15 amino acids. Trimming took off 1 base at V and 1 base at J, with 8 bases between the two ends. Looked up from germline, CDR1 is LNHDA and CDR2 is SQIVND (reference sequence). The CDR3 spells CASSIGRGSNQPQHF. The CDR3 DNA reads TGTGCCAGTAGTATAGGGAGGGGAAGCAATCAGCCCCAGCATTTT. The whole variable domain, remainder taken from reference TRBV19 and TRBJ1-5, is DGGITQSPKYLFRKEGQNVTLSCEQNLNHDAMYWYRQDPGQGLRLIYYSQIVNDFQKGDIAEGYSVSREKKESFPLTVTSAQKNPTAFYLCASSIGRGSNQPQHFGDGTRLSIL.

This rearrangement joins TRBV18 to TRBJ2-1, with 9 bases aligning to TRBD1. Germline V lookup: CDR1 KGHSH, CDR2 LQKENI. This CDR3 is built from 13 residues. V dropped 3 bases and J dropped 9; count of bases not matched to a gene: 3. DNA for the CDR3: TGTGCCAGCTCACCGGACAGGGGTTTTGAGCAGTTCTTC. This codes for CASSPDRGFEQFF.

The genes are TRBV13 and TRBJ1-3; D is undetermined. Per the germline V gene, CDR1 is PRHDT and CDR2 is FYEKMQ (reference sequence). The CDR3 loop spans 14 amino acids. V was cut by 5 bases and J by 5 bases, with 13 bases left in between. The CDR3 reads CASSQNEYRNTIYF. The CDR3 bases are TGTGCCAGCAGCCAAAATGAGTATAGAAACACCATATATTTT.

The rearrangement joins TRBV5-1 to TRBJ1-1; D ambiguous. The length of the CDR3 is 14 residues. With 5 bases removed from V and 3 bases from J, the gap between germline ends came to 14 bases. Germline CDR1 is SGHRS and CDR2 is YFSETQ. Here the CDR3 reads CASRKDKTDTEAFF. The CDR3 DNA reads TGCGCCAGCAGAAAAGATAAGACCGACACTGAAGCTTTCTTT.

The V call is TRBV7-8, the J call TRBJ1-5; the D gene is possibly TRBD1 (6 bases). Germline CDR1 and CDR2: SGHVS and FQNEAQ. The germline V and J ends were trimmed by 5 bases and 0 bases, with 11 bases remaining between them. The CDR3 length is 15 residues. CDR3: CASSVDSYSNQPQHF. The CDR3 DNA is TGTGCCAGCAGCGTGGACAGCTATAGCAATCAGCCCCAGCATTTT.